Presented here are 10 T cell receptor beta chains from one specimen sequenced in a study of patients and donors after allogeneic stem cell transplantation. One entry per CDR3 protein, called by TCRdb with MiXCR from the RT-PCR reads. The sample contains over 200,000 distinct CDR3 sequences, 35% to 45% of which appear only once. Sequencing was done on a sample of blood, either unsorted or a sorted T cell fraction (not recorded which). These receptor sequences come from a human donor who was either an allogeneic HSCT recipient or a stem cell or donor lymphocyte infusion donor (not recorded which). It is not recorded whose cells these are; they may come from a transplant donor.

The genes are TRBV7-2 and TRBJ1-6; D remains unclear. The CDR3 runs to 13 residues. CDR1 SGHTA and CDR2 FQGNSA come from the germline V gene. V was cut by 5 bases and J by 14 bases, with 16 bases left in between. The CDR3 loop reads CASSPGLSQALHF. The CDR3 nucleotides read TGTGCCAGCAGCCCAGGACTGTCCCAGGCCCTCCACTTT.

The J gene is TRBJ2-5, the V gene TRBV12-3 or TRBV12-4; TRBD2 aligns across 7 bases. The CDR3 totals 15 residues. J lost 5 bases, V lost 1 base, and 7 bases had no gene match. The CDR3 loop reads CASSLGWGGYETQYF. The CDR3 DNA reads TGTGCCAGCAGTTTAGGCTGGGGGGGTTACGAGACCCAGTACTTC.

This clonotype was seen only a few times. The germline gene is not matched at one end of the junction; a read error may be the cause. The chain recombines TRBV12-3 or TRBV12-4 with TRBJ1-2, with a possible D match to TRBD1 (5 bases). The CDR3 totals 12 residues. CDR3 DNA: TGTGCCAGCAGTTCCGACAGCTTCGCCGACGTTTTC. This codes for CASSSDSFADVF.

This chain uses TRBV7-9 with TRBJ1-1; D perhaps matches TRBD1 (5 bases). V was trimmed by 3 bases and J by 4 bases, leaving 6 bases between them. CDR1 and CDR2 (germline): SEHNR, FQNEAQ (reference sequence). The CDR3 extends over 12 amino acids. The CDR3 nucleotides are TGTGCCAGCAGCTTCGACAGCACTGAAGCTTTCTTT. This gives the protein CASSFDSTEAFF.

This chain connects TRBV9 to TRBJ1-3; no clear D. Deletions cut 0 bases from V and 2 bases from J, with 6 bases between. CDR1 is SGDLS, CDR2 YYNGEE, per germline. This CDR3 is 14 amino acids long. CDR3 amino acids: CASSVAGAGNTIYF. CDR3 DNA sequence: TGTGCCAGCAGCGTAGCAGGAGCTGGAAACACCATATATTTT.

The chain recombines TRBV20-1 with TRBJ1-1; the D is unclear. The length of the CDR3 is 10 residues. Germline V gene lookup returns CDR1 DFQATT and CDR2 SNEGSKA (reference sequence). V shed 0 bases and J shed 5 bases, with 1 base lying between them. In nucleotides, the CDR3 is TGCAGTGCTAGAGAGACTGAAGCTTTCTTT. Translation gives CSARETEAFF.

This clonotype has a handful of counts. The chain has TRBV12-3 or TRBV12-4 and TRBJ1-4; D is unresolved. Trimming removed 3 bases at V and 13 bases at J, with 12 bases between. This CDR3 spans 12 amino acids. DNA of the CDR3: TGTGCCAGCAGTTTTGACTTCAGAGCACTGTTTTTT. Translated, it gives CASSFDFRALFF.

This sequence joins TRBV28 and TRBJ1-2, with 8 positions matching TRBD1. Germline lookup yields CDR1 MDHEN and CDR2 SYDVKM. Germline trimming cut 7 bases from V and 4 bases from J; bases unmatched to any gene: 8. The CDR3 loop spans 14 amino acids. The CDR3 coding sequence is TGTGCCAGCACCCCCACGGACAGGGCCTATGGCTACACCTTC. Its protein product is CASTPTDRAYGYTF.

In this sample, this clonotype turned up a few times. This chain joins TRBV7-9 and TRBJ1-4; perhaps TRBD1 as D (6 bases). Germline V lookup: CDR1 SEHNR, CDR2 FQNEAQ (reference sequence). Trimming removed 4 bases from V and 0 bases from J, with 15 bases in between. This CDR3 comprises 17 residues. The CDR3, as DNA: TGTGCCAGCAGCTCCCCCGGGACACCAGCAACTAATGAAAAACTGTTTTTT. This encodes CASSSPGTPATNEKLFF.

The table lists this clonotype with a few counts. V and J are TRBV10-3 and TRBJ1-3; the match to TRBD1 covers 7 bases. In germline, CDR1 is ENHRY, CDR2 SYGVKD. The ends lost 3 bases at V and 6 bases at J; junction bases unmatched: 5. The CDR3 is 14 amino acids. The CDR3: CAISDSRGANTIYF. The CDR3 nucleotides are TGTGCCATCAGTGACAGCAGGGGGGCAAACACCATATATTTT.